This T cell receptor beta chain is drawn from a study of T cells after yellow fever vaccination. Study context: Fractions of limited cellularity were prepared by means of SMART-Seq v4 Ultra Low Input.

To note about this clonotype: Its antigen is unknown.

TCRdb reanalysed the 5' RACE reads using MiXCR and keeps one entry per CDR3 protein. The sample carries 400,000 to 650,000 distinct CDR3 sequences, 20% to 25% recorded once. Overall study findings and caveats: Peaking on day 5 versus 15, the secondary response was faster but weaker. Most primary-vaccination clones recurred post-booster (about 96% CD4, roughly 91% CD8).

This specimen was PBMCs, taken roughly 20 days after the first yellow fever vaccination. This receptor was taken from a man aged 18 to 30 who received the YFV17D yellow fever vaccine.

This chain's CDR3 is CSARDSGYNEQFF. CDR3 DNA: TGCAGCGCCCGGGACAGCGGGTACAATGAGCAGTTCTTC. This chain joins TRBV29-1 and TRBJ2-1, with a tentative D call TRBD1 (7 bases). The germline V gene has CDR1 SQVTM and CDR2 ANQGSEA. V dropped 7 bases and J dropped 4 bases, with 14 bases sitting between them. The CDR3 loop spans 13 amino acids.